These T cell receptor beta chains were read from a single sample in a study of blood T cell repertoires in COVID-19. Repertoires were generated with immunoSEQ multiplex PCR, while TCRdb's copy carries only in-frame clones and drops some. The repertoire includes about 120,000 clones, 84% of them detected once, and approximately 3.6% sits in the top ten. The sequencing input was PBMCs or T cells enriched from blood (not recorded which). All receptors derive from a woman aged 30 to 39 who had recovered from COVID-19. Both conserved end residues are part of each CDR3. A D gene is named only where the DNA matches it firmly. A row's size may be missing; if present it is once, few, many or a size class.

CDR3 DNA: TGTGCCAGCAGCCAAGGTGGGCGGGAGAGGTACGAGCAGTACTTC
CDR3 protein: CASSQGGRERYEQYF
J gene: TRBJ2-7
D gene: TRBD2
clone size: -
V gene: TRBV3-1/TRBV3-2

CDR3 DNA: TGTGCCAGCAGCCAATTTCTAGCGGGCGTCTACGAGCAGTACTTC
CDR3 protein: CASSQFLAGVYEQYF
J gene: TRBJ2-7
D gene: TRBD2
clone size: -
V gene: TRBV4-2

CDR3 DNA: TGCGCCAGCAGCTTGGCTTCCTTAGCGGGAGGAGAGACCCAGTACTTC
CDR3 protein: CASSLASLAGGETQYF
J gene: TRBJ2-5
D gene: TRBD2
clone size: -
V gene: TRBV5-1

CDR3 DNA: TGTGCCAGCAGCCTGCGGGCGGGAGGGCCGCCCGGCACAGATACGCAGTATTTT
CDR3 protein: CASSLRAGGPPGTDTQYF
J gene: TRBJ2-3
D gene: TRBD2
clone size: -
V gene: TRBV3-1/TRBV3-2

CDR3 DNA: TGTGCCAGCAGTTACCAGAACACTGAAGCTTTCTTT
CDR3 protein: CASSYQNTEAFF
J gene: TRBJ1-1
D gene: -
clone size: -
V gene: TRBV6-5

CDR3 DNA: TGTGCCAGCAGCCGGGACAGGACTAATTCACCCCTCCACTTT
CDR3 protein: CASSRDRTNSPLHF
J gene: TRBJ1-6
D gene: TRBD1
clone size: -
V gene: TRBV27

CDR3 DNA: TGTGCCAGCAGCGGACAGGTAAACTATGGCTACACCTTC
CDR3 protein: CASSGQVNYGYTF
J gene: TRBJ1-2
D gene: -
clone size: -
V gene: TRBV9

CDR3 DNA: TGTGCCAGCGGTGGAGGGGTCCTCTATGGCTACACCTTC
CDR3 protein: CASGGGVLYGYTF
J gene: TRBJ1-2
D gene: -
clone size: -
V gene: TRBV27

CDR3 DNA: TGTGCCAGCAGTTTCCGAGGGTTGAGTCCTGGAAACACCATATATTTT
CDR3 protein: CASSFRGLSPGNTIYF
J gene: TRBJ1-3
D gene: -
clone size: -
V gene: TRBV28

CDR3 DNA: TGTGCCAGCAGCTTAGCAAACGCGGATGAGCAGTTCTTC
CDR3 protein: CASSLANADEQFF
J gene: TRBJ2-1
D gene: -
clone size: -
V gene: TRBV7-9

CDR3 DNA: TGTGCCAGCAGTTACTCGTCCTACAGGGCTCCTAATTCACCCCTCCACTTT
CDR3 protein: CASSYSSYRAPNSPLHF
J gene: TRBJ1-6
D gene: -
clone size: -
V gene: TRBV6-2/TRBV6-3

CDR3 DNA: TGTGCCACCAGTGACCAACGACTAGCGGGAGGTCCCTCTAGCACAGATACGCAGTATTTT
CDR3 protein: CATSDQRLAGGPSSTDTQYF
J gene: TRBJ2-3
D gene: TRBD2
clone size: -
V gene: TRBV24-1

CDR3 DNA: TGTGCCAGCAGACGGCAACTAGCCGGTGGAGAGACCCAGTACTTC
CDR3 protein: CASRRQLAGGETQYF
J gene: TRBJ2-5
D gene: -
clone size: -
V gene: TRBV7-2

CDR3 DNA: TGTGCCAGCAGTTTATCTCTGCGGGGGGGTGAGCAGTTCTTC
CDR3 protein: CASSLSLRGGEQFF
J gene: TRBJ2-1
D gene: TRBD2
clone size: -
V gene: TRBV27

CDR3 DNA: TGTGCCAGCAGCCCCACCGGGTCAGGGGACTACGAGCAGTACTTC
CDR3 protein: CASSPTGSGDYEQYF
J gene: TRBJ2-7
D gene: -
clone size: once
V gene: TRBV6-5

CDR3 DNA: TGCGCCAGCAGCCCCCGGGACAGGGGTTTAGAGACCCAGTACTTC
CDR3 protein: CASSPRDRGLETQYF
J gene: TRBJ2-5
D gene: TRBD1
clone size: -
V gene: TRBV4-1

CDR3 DNA: TGTGCCAGCAGTACCGGACAGGAGGTGGTCACTGAAGCTTTCTTT
CDR3 protein: CASSTGQEVVTEAFF
J gene: TRBJ1-1
D gene: TRBD1
clone size: -
V gene: TRBV6-2/TRBV6-3

CDR3 DNA: TGTGCCAGCAGTCCGGGGGGGCGCGGGACCCAGTACTTC
CDR3 protein: CASSPGGRGTQYF
J gene: TRBJ2-5
D gene: TRBD2
clone size: -
V gene: TRBV27

CDR3 DNA: TGTGCCAGCAGCTTACTCGAGGTTAGCGATGAGCAGTTCTTC
CDR3 protein: CASSLLEVSDEQFF
J gene: TRBJ2-1
D gene: -
clone size: -
V gene: TRBV7-9

CDR3 DNA: TGCAGTGCTAGTAATCCGACTAGCGGCTCAGGTGAGCAGTTCTTC
CDR3 protein: CSASNPTSGSGEQFF
J gene: TRBJ2-1
D gene: TRBD2
clone size: -
V gene: TRBV20-1

CDR3 DNA: TGTGCCAGCAGTGAGCTGACAGGGAGCACAGATACGCAGTATTTT
CDR3 protein: CASSELTGSTDTQYF
J gene: TRBJ2-3
D gene: TRBD1
clone size: -
V gene: TRBV6-1

CDR3 DNA: TGTGCCAGCAGCTTAGTAGGGGCCTCTGCACAGTATTTT
CDR3 protein: CASSLVGASAQYF
J gene: TRBJ2-3
D gene: -
clone size: -
V gene: TRBV7-2

CDR3 DNA: TGCGCCAGCAGGTTCACACAGGGGGCGGACGAGCAGTACTTC
CDR3 protein: CASRFTQGADEQYF
J gene: TRBJ2-7
D gene: TRBD1
clone size: -
V gene: TRBV4-1

CDR3 DNA: TGTGCCAGCAGCCCTCGCTTAGGGGGAAGCACTGAAGCTTTCTTT
CDR3 protein: CASSPRLGGSTEAFF
J gene: TRBJ1-1
D gene: -
clone size: -
V gene: TRBV3-1/TRBV3-2

CDR3 DNA: TGTGCCAGCAGCCAGGACTGGGGCTATGGCTACACCTTC
CDR3 protein: CASSQDWGYGYTF
J gene: TRBJ1-2
D gene: -
clone size: -
V gene: TRBV14

CDR3 DNA: TGTGCCAGCAGCATTGGGACAGGGGGAAACTATGGCTACACCTTC
CDR3 protein: CASSIGTGGNYGYTF
J gene: TRBJ1-2
D gene: TRBD1
clone size: few
V gene: TRBV9

CDR3 DNA: TGTGCCAGCAGCTTGGTAGGGGGGGACGAGCAGTACTTC
CDR3 protein: CASSLVGGDEQYF
J gene: TRBJ2-7
D gene: -
clone size: -
V gene: TRBV5-6

CDR3 DNA: TGTGCCAGTAGGGAGGGACAGACCCCTGAAGCTTTCTTT
CDR3 protein: CASREGQTPEAFF
J gene: TRBJ1-1
D gene: TRBD1
clone size: -
V gene: TRBV19

CDR3 DNA: TGTGCCAGTTCCCGACTGACCTACAATGAGCAGTTCTTC
CDR3 protein: CASSRLTYNEQFF
J gene: TRBJ2-1
D gene: -
clone size: -
V gene: TRBV19

CDR3 DNA: TGTGCCAGTAGTACTGACAGGCACCAAGAGACCCAGTACTTC
CDR3 protein: CASSTDRHQETQYF
J gene: TRBJ2-5
D gene: -
clone size: -
V gene: TRBV19

CDR3 DNA: TGTGCCAGCACCCTGGCAGGCTACAATGAGCAGTTCTTC
CDR3 protein: CASTLAGYNEQFF
J gene: TRBJ2-1
D gene: -
clone size: once
V gene: TRBV12-3/TRBV12-4

CDR3 DNA: TGTGCCAGTAGTCTCAGTGGGGGCCCCTACGAGCAGTACTTC
CDR3 protein: CASSLSGGPYEQYF
J gene: TRBJ2-7
D gene: -
clone size: -
V gene: TRBV19

CDR3 DNA: TGCGCCAGCAGCTTGACAGGGTCTGGAAACACCATATATTTT
CDR3 protein: CASSLTGSGNTIYF
J gene: TRBJ1-3
D gene: -
clone size: -
V gene: TRBV5-1

CDR3 DNA: TGTGCCAGCAGTTTATATCCTAACTATGGCTACACCTTC
CDR3 protein: CASSLYPNYGYTF
J gene: TRBJ1-2
D gene: -
clone size: -
V gene: TRBV12-3/TRBV12-4

CDR3 DNA: TGTGCCGGCCCAAAGGGACAGCAGAACACCGGGGAGCTGTTTTTT
CDR3 protein: CAGPKGQQNTGELFF
J gene: TRBJ2-2
D gene: TRBD1
clone size: -
V gene: TRBV30

CDR3 DNA: TGTGCCAGCTCACCGGGGAGCCCCTACGAGCAGTACTTC
CDR3 protein: CASSPGSPYEQYF
J gene: TRBJ2-7
D gene: -
clone size: -
V gene: TRBV18

CDR3 DNA: TGTGCCATCAGGATCGGACAGGGGGCCGTCGAGCAGTACTTC
CDR3 protein: CAIRIGQGAVEQYF
J gene: TRBJ2-7
D gene: TRBD1
clone size: -
V gene: TRBV10-3

CDR3 DNA: TGTGCCAGCAGCTTTAGCCGGTCCTATGGCTACACCTTC
CDR3 protein: CASSFSRSYGYTF
J gene: TRBJ1-2
D gene: -
clone size: -
V gene: TRBV5-4

CDR3 DNA: TGTGCCAGCAGTTTGAGCGGGAGGGGCGAGCAGTACTTC
CDR3 protein: CASSLSGRGEQYF
J gene: TRBJ2-7
D gene: TRBD2
clone size: -
V gene: TRBV28

CDR3 DNA: TGTGCCAGCAGCATCGAGGCTGAAGCTTTCTTT
CDR3 protein: CASSIEAEAFF
J gene: TRBJ1-1
D gene: -
clone size: -
V gene: TRBV12-3/TRBV12-4

CDR3 DNA: TGTGCCAGCAGTCGCCCCAGCGGGAGGGCCTTGGAGACCCAGTACTTC
CDR3 protein: CASSRPSGRALETQYF
J gene: TRBJ2-5
D gene: TRBD2
clone size: -
V gene: TRBV2

CDR3 DNA: TGTGCCAGCAGCCTAGGACAGGGCGGGAACACTGAAGCTTTCTTT
CDR3 protein: CASSLGQGGNTEAFF
J gene: TRBJ1-1
D gene: TRBD1
clone size: -
V gene: TRBV4-2

CDR3 DNA: TGTGCCACCGATCTAGATCGGATAACTGAAGCTTTCTTT
CDR3 protein: CATDLDRITEAFF
J gene: TRBJ1-1
D gene: -
clone size: -
V gene: TRBV6-5

CDR3 DNA: TGTGCCTGGAGTGTTGGGGGCACTGGCTATGGCTACACCTTC
CDR3 protein: CAWSVGGTGYGYTF
J gene: TRBJ1-2
D gene: -
clone size: -
V gene: TRBV30

CDR3 DNA: TGTGCCAGCAGCTTATACAGGGGTCGGAATCAGCCCCAGCATTTT
CDR3 protein: CASSLYRGRNQPQHF
J gene: TRBJ1-5
D gene: TRBD1
clone size: -
V gene: TRBV5-6

CDR3 DNA: TGTGCCAGCAGCGTAGTGGGGCTAGACTACAATGAGCAGTTCTTC
CDR3 protein: CASSVVGLDYNEQFF
J gene: TRBJ2-1
D gene: -
clone size: -
V gene: TRBV9

CDR3 DNA: TGTGCCAGCAGCCAATATCGACTAGCGGTAACCTACGAGCAGTACTTC
CDR3 protein: CASSQYRLAVTYEQYF
J gene: TRBJ2-7
D gene: TRBD2
clone size: -
V gene: TRBV3-1/TRBV3-2

CDR3 DNA: TGTGCCTGGAGTGACGAAGCTCATGAGCAGTTCTTC
CDR3 protein: CAWSDEAHEQFF
J gene: TRBJ2-1
D gene: -
clone size: -
V gene: TRBV30

CDR3 DNA: TGTGCCAGCAGCTTCCAGACTAGAGATACGCAGTATTTT
CDR3 protein: CASSFQTRDTQYF
J gene: TRBJ2-3
D gene: -
clone size: -
V gene: TRBV7-3

CDR3 DNA: TGTGCCTCCTCCCGGCAGGGTGGGACCTACAATGAGCAGTTCTTC
CDR3 protein: CASSRQGGTYNEQFF
J gene: TRBJ2-1
D gene: -
clone size: -
V gene: TRBV7-9

CDR3 DNA: TGTGCCAGCAGCTCGAGTACTGAAGCTTTCTTT
CDR3 protein: CASSSSTEAFF
J gene: TRBJ1-1
D gene: -
clone size: -
V gene: TRBV5-5

CDR3 DNA: TGCGCCAGCAGCCAAGTACAGACGAATACTGAAGCTTTCTTT
CDR3 protein: CASSQVQTNTEAFF
J gene: TRBJ1-1
D gene: -
clone size: -
V gene: TRBV4-1

CDR3 DNA: TGTGCCAGCAGCCAAGATTGGGGTACAGGGGGAAAGGAGCAGTTCTTC
CDR3 protein: CASSQDWGTGGKEQFF
J gene: TRBJ2-1
D gene: TRBD1
clone size: -
V gene: TRBV14